This entry lists 19 T cell receptor beta chains sequenced from one sample in a study of blood T cells in healthy people across ages. A J-beta primer mix and a sample-barcoded 5' primer were used in a second PCR of roughly 7 to 12 cycles. TCRdb called the 5' RACE reads again in MiXCR, with one record for every CDR3 protein. Of over 300,000 distinct CDR3 sequences in the sample, 45% to 65% were seen once. Sequencing was done on a sample of blood. The receptors here all came from a man aged 55 to 69 in good health.

V gene TRBV20-1 combines with J gene TRBJ2-3; 12 bases map to TRBD2. With V trimmed by 1 base and J by 6 bases, 5 bases remained unmatched. CDR1 is DFQATT and CDR2 is SNEGSKA in the germline V gene (reference sequence). This CDR3 spans 15 amino acids. The CDR3 bases are TGCAGTGCTAGAGGACTAGCGGGGGACTCGGATACGCAGTATTTT. Protein: CSARGLAGDSDTQYF.

This sequence joins TRBV7-9 and TRBJ1-5, with D possibly TRBD1 on 5 matching bases. Trimming took off 5 bases at V and 4 bases at J, with 12 bases between the two ends. The V gene's germline CDR1 is SEHNR and CDR2 FQNEAQ (reference sequence). The CDR3 extends over 14 amino acids. Here the CDR3 reads CASSRDVNNQPQHF. Here the CDR3 DNA reads TGTGCCAGCAGCCGGGACGTGAATAATCAGCCCCAGCATTTT.

J is TRBJ2-3 and V is TRBV20-1, with D unresolved. V was pared by 4 bases and J by 6 bases, with 8 bases between. Germline CDR1 DFQATT, CDR2 SNEGSKA (reference sequence). CDR3 length: 11 residues. CDR3 protein: CSATATDTQYF. Here the CDR3 DNA reads TGCAGTGCTACAGCGACCGATACGCAGTATTTT.

This clonotype was seen a handful of times. For the CDR3, the DNA is TGTGCCAGCAGTGATAGCGGGGGGGCCCAAGAGACCCAGTACTTC. Amino acids: CASSDSGGAQETQYF. This chain uses TRBV2 with TRBJ2-5, with 11 bases fitting TRBD2. V gave up 3 bases and J gave up 1 base; unmatched junction bases: 1. The CDR3 totals 15 residues. Looked up from germline, CDR1 is SNHLY and CDR2 is FYNNEI.

The genes are TRBV21-1 and TRBJ1-5; TRBD1, the table's D call, lacks a check against the DNA. TRBV21-1 is a pseudogene locus. This CDR3 region has 17 residues. CDR3 bases: TGTGCCAGCAGCAATGGGACCGACAGGTTTCAGAATCAGCCCCAGCATTTT. Translation gives CASSNGTDRFQNQPQHF.

This clonotype has a handful of counts. The chain joins TRBV7-2 to TRBJ2-7; D is possibly TRBD2 (6 bases). The germline CDR1 and CDR2 sequences are SGHTA and FQGNSA. The V end was cut by 5 bases, the J end by 2 bases, with 16 bases between. This CDR3 has 15 residues. CDR3 sequence: CASSPSGVGTYEQYF. CDR3 sequence (DNA): TGTGCCAGCAGCCCTTCGGGGGTGGGGACCTACGAGCAGTACTTC.

The chain joins TRBV2 to TRBJ2-7, with TRBD1 as a possible D gene (6 bases). The CDR3 is made up of 17 amino acids. V lost 2 bases to trimming and J lost 7 bases, with 24 bases between them. From germline, CDR1 is SNHLY and CDR2 FYNNEI. For the CDR3, the DNA is TGTGCCAGCAGTGAACCCCACAGTGGGGGCAAGGCCGATGAGCAGTACTTC. As protein: CASSEPHSGGKADEQYF.

V gene TRBV6-2 or TRBV6-3 combines with J gene TRBJ2-3; 8 nucleotides match TRBD2. J was trimmed by 1 base and V by 6 bases; bases with no gene match: 12. In germline, CDR1 is MNHEY, CDR2 SVGEGT. CDR3 length: 17 residues. In DNA form, the CDR3 reads TGTGCCAGCAGGCAACCACCAGCGGGGGACCGCACAGATACGCAGTATTTT. Protein sequence: CASRQPPAGDRTDTQYF.

The gene calls are TRBV7-8 and TRBJ1-4, with D unclear. Germline V gene data show CDR1 as SGHVS and CDR2 as FQNEAQ. The ends were cut back, 8 bases at V and 0 bases at J, with 16 bases in the middle. The CDR3 extends over 16 amino acids. CDR3 DNA: TGTGCCAGCCAGCGGGCGCGACAAGCAACTAATGAAAAACTGTTTTTT. Protein: CASQRARQATNEKLFF.

This chain uses TRBV6-5 with TRBJ2-2; D is ambiguous. The CDR3 is 14 residues long. Trimming stripped 0 bases from V and 3 bases from J, with 5 bases between. Germline lookup yields CDR1 MNHEY and CDR2 SVGAGI. The CDR3 spells CASSYSTHTGELFF. The CDR3 nucleotides are TGTGCCAGCAGTTACTCGACCCACACCGGGGAGCTGTTTTTT.

The chain is built from TRBV5-1 and TRBJ2-5; 12 nucleotides align to TRBD2. The J call may be faulty, since TRBJ2-7 better matches the DNA end. This CDR3 is 16 amino acids long. The V gene's germline CDR1 is SGHRS and CDR2 YFSETQ. CDR3 region: CASSLGGLAGHYEQYF. The CDR3 bases are TGCGCCAGCAGCTTGGGGGGACTAGCGGGCCACTACGAGCAGTACTTC.

V gene TRBV12-3 or TRBV12-4 combines with J gene TRBJ1-2; D is unresolved. V was shortened by 5 bases and J by 3 bases, with 10 bases between the two germline ends. CDR3 length: 13 amino acids. The DNA for the CDR3 is TGTGCCAGCAGTGTAGGAGGACACTATGGCTACACCTTC. This gives the protein CASSVGGHYGYTF.

The table lists this clonotype with a count of one. The genes are TRBV10-2 and TRBJ1-2; no clear D. The CDR3 is 15 amino acids. Deletions cut 1 base from V and 4 bases from J, with 13 bases between. Germline V CDR1 and CDR2: WSHSY, SAAADI. The CDR3 DNA reads as TGCGCCAGCAGTGAGTTACTTAACGGGATCTATGGCTACACCTTC. Encoded protein: CASSELLNGIYGYTF.

Notes on this clonotype: At one end, the junction sequence differs from germline, possibly due to a read error. This chain links TRBV27 with TRBJ2-5, with unresolved D. The CDR3 is made up of 15 amino acids. The germline V gene encodes CDR1 MNHEY and CDR2 SMNVEV (reference sequence). CDR3 sequence reads: CTSSPRAPWEETQYF. CDR3 nucleotides: TGTACCAGCAGTCCACGAGCCCCGTGGGAAGAGACCCAGTACTTC.

Only a few counts were recorded for this clonotype. The CDR3 sequence is CASSLSGTTNTGELFF. CDR3 coding DNA: TGTGCCAGCAGCTTATCTGGGACAACGAACACCGGGGAGCTGTTTTTT. This chain links TRBV7-2 with TRBJ2-2, with a tentative D call TRBD1 (6 bases). The V end was cut by 2 bases, the J end by 0 bases, with 10 bases between. The length of the CDR3 is 16 residues. Looked up from germline, CDR1 is SGHTA and CDR2 is FQGNSA.

The V and J genes are TRBV9 and TRBJ2-6, with D possibly TRBD1 on 7 matching bases. Germline lookup yields CDR1 SGDLS and CDR2 YYNGEE. This CDR3 has 15 amino acids. Trimming took 3 bases from V and 8 from J, leaving 15 bases between them. This CDR3 is CASSARQGGTNVLTF. The DNA for the CDR3 is TGTGCCAGCAGCGCCCGACAGGGCGGGACCAACGTCCTGACTTTC.

This clonotype has a single count. The chain has TRBV9 and TRBJ2-3; 13 bases line up with TRBD2. CDR1 is SGDLS and CDR2 is YYNGEE in the germline V gene. The CDR3 consists of 15 residues. Germline trimming cut 3 bases from V and 4 bases from J; bases unmatched to any gene: 2. The CDR3 region has the DNA TGTGCCAGCAGCGCTGGACTAGCGGGAGCAGATACGCAGTATTTT. This translates into CASSAGLAGADTQYF.

There are a few counts of this clonotype. The genes are TRBV6-5 and TRBJ1-6; D gene unclear. The CDR3 sequence is 15 residues long. The V gene's germline CDR1 is MNHEY and CDR2 SVGAGI. The ends were cut back, 2 bases at V and 10 bases at J, with 15 bases in the middle. The CDR3 sequence: CASSYRDSRRSPLHF. In DNA form, the CDR3 reads TGTGCCAGCAGTTACCGGGATTCCCGGAGGTCACCCCTCCACTTT.

This clonotype was seen at least ten times. This chain connects TRBV14 to TRBJ2-1; D gene ambiguous. The CDR3 loop spans 15 amino acids. Germline loops: CDR1 SGHDN, CDR2 FVKESK. The V and J ends lost 3 bases and 0 bases respectively, with 9 bases between them. DNA of the CDR3: TGTGCCAGCAGCCAGGTGCAAAGCTCCTACAATGAGCAGTTCTTC. Translation: CASSQVQSSYNEQFF.